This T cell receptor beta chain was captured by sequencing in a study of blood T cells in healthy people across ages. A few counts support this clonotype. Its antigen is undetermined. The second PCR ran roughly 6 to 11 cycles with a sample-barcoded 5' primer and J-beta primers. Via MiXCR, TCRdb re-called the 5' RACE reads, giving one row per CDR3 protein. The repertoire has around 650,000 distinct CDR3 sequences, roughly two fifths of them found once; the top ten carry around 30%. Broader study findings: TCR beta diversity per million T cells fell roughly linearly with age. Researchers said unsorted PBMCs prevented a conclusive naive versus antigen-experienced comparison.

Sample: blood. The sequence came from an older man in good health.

CDR3 region: CASSPRQGTKNIQYF. In nucleotides, the CDR3 is TGCGCCAGCAGCCCGAGACAGGGGACCAAAAACATTCAGTACTTC. V and J are TRBV5-1 and TRBJ2-4; 8 bases agree with TRBD1. Looked up from germline, CDR1 is SGHRS and CDR2 is YFSETQ. V shed 4 bases, J shed 2 bases, and the junction held 5 bases outside the gene matches. There are 15 residues in the CDR3.